The 10 T cell receptor beta chains presented below share a single source sample, sequenced in a study of T cells in Graves' hyperthyroidism and ophthalmopathy. RNA transcripts yielded amplified TCR beta CDR3 regions. TCR CDR3 underwent first-round RT-PCR with the HTBI primer set. TCRdb itself ran the multiplex PCR reads through MiXCR, one entry per CDR3 protein. The data contain about 50,000 distinct CDR3 sequences, approximately 50% of them singletons. The sequenced sample was blood. These receptors all stem from a woman aged 25 to 39 with Graves' ophthalmopathy.

This rearrangement joins TRBV2 to TRBJ1-5; no definite D call. This CDR3 comprises 14 residues. Germline V gene lookup returns CDR1 SNHLY and CDR2 FYNNEI. V was clipped by 6 bases and J by 1 base, with 10 bases between them. The CDR3 DNA sequence: TGTGCCAGCAGGGTGAGCGGGAGCAATCAGCCCCAGCATTTT. Protein: CASRVSGSNQPQHF.

This chain links TRBV7-2 with TRBJ2-2; possibly TRBD2 for D (6 bases). Germline V gene lookup returns CDR1 SGHTA and CDR2 FQGNSA. The V end lost 0 bases, the J end lost 11 bases, and 22 bases lay between the germline ends. The CDR3 loop spans 17 amino acids. CDR3 amino acids: CASSLALAGGTRGELFF. The CDR3 nucleotides read TGTGCCAGCAGCTTAGCCTTGGCCGGCGGGACCCGAGGCGAGCTGTTTTTT.

Comments on this clonotype: This may come from a read error, since a much larger clone is one base off. The J gene is TRBJ2-1, the V gene TRBV28; tentatively, D is TRBD2 (6 bases). Germline CDR1 reads MDHEN; CDR2 reads SYDVKM. The CDR3 has 13 residues. The CDR3 bases are TGTGCCGGCAGCCTGGGACTCTACAATGAGCAGTTCTTC. It yields the protein CAGSLGLYNEQFF.

V gene TRBV10-3 combines with J gene TRBJ2-5; 11 bases line up with TRBD2. V was clipped by 2 bases and J by 9 bases; unmatched bases: 14. CDR1 ENHRY and CDR2 SYGVKD come from the germline V gene. The CDR3 runs to 17 residues. CDR3 region: CAISEPQGLAEVEAQYF. The CDR3 bases are TGTGCCATCAGTGAGCCACAGGGACTAGCGGAGGTAGAAGCCCAGTACTTC.

This clonotype was picked up a small number of times. This chain joins TRBV2 and TRBJ2-3, with no clear D. Looked up from germline, CDR1 is SNHLY and CDR2 is FYNNEI. Trimming stripped 3 bases from V and 8 bases from J, with 0 bases between. The CDR3 sequence is 9 residues long. As DNA, the CDR3 is TGTGCCAGCAGTGATACGCAGTATTTT. Translated: CASSDTQYF.

This clonotype was seen repeatedly, ten times or more. CDR3 sequence (DNA): TGTGCCAGCAGCGTGGAAGGACCGGGACAGGGGGCCGGGGAGCTGTTTTTT. This encodes CASSVEGPGQGAGELFF. The V gene is TRBV9, the J gene TRBJ2-2; 11 bases line up with TRBD1. Trimming took 2 bases from V and 6 from J; bases not matched to a gene: 9. The germline V gene has CDR1 SGDLS and CDR2 YYNGEE. There are 17 residues in the CDR3.

The chain recombines TRBV18 with TRBJ2-5; TRBD1 is a possible D gene (5 bases). Per germline, CDR1 KGHSH and CDR2 LQKENI. V shed 6 bases and J shed 1 base, with 12 bases lying between them. The CDR3 runs to 14 residues. CDR3 loop: CASSRQGSQETQYF. The CDR3 nucleotides are TGTGCCAGCTCGCGGCAGGGAAGCCAAGAGACCCAGTACTTC.

The chain links TRBV7-1 to TRBJ1-3; D is undetermined. TRBV7-1 is sorted into the ORF group, with uncertain function. The CDR3 has 16 residues. The V end was cut by 3 bases, the J end by 1 base, with 13 bases between. This CDR3 reads CASSSNSGASGNTIYF. The CDR3 region has the DNA TGTGCCAGCAGCTCCAACAGTGGCGCGTCTGGAAACACCATATATTTT.

This clonotype was seen repeatedly, ten times or more. The chain uses TRBV29-1 and TRBJ2-5; 7 nucleotides match TRBD2. The germline V gene has CDR1 SQVTM and CDR2 ANQGSEA. J was trimmed by 5 bases and V by 1 base; bases with no gene match: 10. CDR3 size: 15 residues. CDR3 region: CSVEAWSGGRETQYF. Written as DNA, the CDR3 is TGCAGCGTTGAAGCGTGGTCGGGAGGCCGGGAGACCCAGTACTTC.

The chain links TRBV20-1 to TRBJ1-1, with TRBD1 identical over 7 bases. V lost 6 bases to trimming and J lost 5 bases; unmatched junction nucleotides: 12. The germline gives CDR1 DFQATT, CDR2 SNEGSKA (reference sequence). The CDR3 has 14 amino acids. Written as DNA, the CDR3 is TGCAGTGCCGATTCAGGGGGTGGGAGGACTGAAGCTTTCTTT. Its protein product is CSADSGGGRTEAFF.